The 25 T cell receptor beta chains given below trace back to one sample, sequenced in a study of blood T cell repertoires in COVID-19. Repertoires were generated with immunoSEQ multiplex PCR, while TCRdb's copy carries only in-frame clones and drops some. The repertoire holds 130,000 to 150,000 clones, with approximately 81% as singletons. Sequenced input: peripheral blood. The receptor source for this set is a human donor with acute or convalescent COVID-19. The donor label of this sample is uncertain.

V is TRBV3-1 (or the pseudogene TRBV3-2) and J is TRBJ1-2, with D perhaps matching TRBD1 (5 bases). The germline gives CDR1 LGHDT, CDR2 YNNKEL (reference sequence). The length of the CDR3 is 13 residues. V was cut by 1 base and J by 7 bases, with 10 bases left in between. CDR3 sequence: CASSQGKGVGYTF. The CDR3 region has the DNA TGTGCCAGCAGCCAAGGAAAAGGGGTTGGCTACACCTTC.

The V call is TRBV5-1, the J call TRBJ1-6, with TRBD1 as a possible D gene (5 bases). Germline values: CDR1 SGHRS, CDR2 YFSETQ. V was trimmed by 0 bases and J by 7 bases, leaving 8 bases between them. The CDR3 totals 14 residues. The CDR3 loop reads CASSLGRTNSPLHF. CDR3 DNA sequence: TGCGCCAGCAGCTTGGGACGGACAAATTCACCCCTCCACTTT. Full variable domain (missing parts from reference TRBV5-1 and TRBJ1-6): KAGVTQTPRYLIKTRGQQVTLSCSPISGHRSVSWYQQTPGQGLQFLFEYFSETQRNKGNFPGRFSGRQFSNSRSEMNVSTLELGDSALYLCASSLGRTNSPLHFGNGTRLTVT.

The chain is built from TRBV18 and TRBJ2-1; TRBD2 matches 7 bases. CDR3 length equals 16 residues. Trimming at V came to 3 bases and at J to 8 bases, leaving 13 bases not matched to a gene. The germline V gene encodes CDR1 KGHSH and CDR2 LQKENI. CDR3 in amino acids: CASSPGTTGITDEQFF. The DNA for the CDR3 is TGTGCCAGCTCACCCGGGACTACCGGAATCACTGATGAGCAGTTCTTC. The full variable domain, its missing parts supplied by reference TRBV18 and TRBJ2-1, is NAGVMQNPRHLVRRRGQEARLRCSPMKGHSHVYWYRQLPEEGLKFMVYLQKENIIDESGMPKERFSAEFPKEGPSILRIQQVVRGDSAAYFCASSPGTTGITDEQFFGPGTRLTVL.

The rearrangement links TRBV5-4 to TRBJ1-1; D unresolved. The length of the CDR3 is 12 residues. Per germline, CDR1 SGHNT and CDR2 YYREEE (reference sequence). V lost 2 bases, J lost 4 bases, and 6 bases lay in between. The CDR3 DNA sequence: TGTGCCAGCAGCTTTCCGAGCACTGAAGCTTTCTTT. Translation: CASSFPSTEAFF.

The chain has TRBV9 and TRBJ1-5, with 9 bases matching TRBD1. Trimming removed 2 bases from V and 4 bases from J; junction bases left unmatched: 1. Germline V gene sequence: CDR1 SGDLS, CDR2 YYNGEE. The length of the CDR3 is 14 residues. CDR3 DNA sequence: TGTGCCAGCAGCGTCGGACAGGGGAATCAGCCCCAGCATTTT. This encodes CASSVGQGNQPQHF.

The rearrangement links TRBV19 to TRBJ1-4, with 9 bases that match TRBD1. Germline trimming cut 5 bases from V and 7 bases from J; bases unmatched to any gene: 8. This CDR3 comprises 15 residues. Germline V gene lookup returns CDR1 LNHDA and CDR2 SQIVND (reference sequence). The CDR3 protein is CASSGNRGRLEKLFF. DNA of the CDR3: TGTGCCAGTAGTGGGAACAGGGGGCGACTTGAAAAACTGTTTTTT.

The V and J genes are TRBV5-8 and TRBJ1-5; possibly TRBD1 for D (5 bases). Trimming shortened V by 3 bases and J by 0 bases, and 13 bases separated the two germline ends. This CDR3 has 16 residues. CDR1 SGHTS and CDR2 YDEGEE come from the germline V gene. The CDR3 reads CASSYRLGLSNQPQHF. In DNA, the CDR3 is TGTGCCAGCAGCTACCGATTGGGACTTAGCAATCAGCCCCAGCATTTT.

V and J are TRBV7-9 and TRBJ2-5; 14 bases agree with TRBD2. Germline loops: CDR1 SEHNR, CDR2 FQNEAQ (reference sequence). The CDR3 has 16 amino acids. The trim removed 5 bases at V and 5 bases at J, leaving 7 bases unmatched. This CDR3 reads CASSPPGTSGGETQYF. For the CDR3, the DNA is TGTGCCAGCAGCCCGCCCGGGACTAGCGGGGGTGAGACCCAGTACTTC.

The chain is built from TRBV19 and TRBJ2-1, with a weak D call TRBD2 (5 bases). The CDR3 is 13 residues long. Trimming removed 0 bases at V and 6 bases at J, with 6 bases between. CDR1 is LNHDA and CDR2 is SQIVND in the germline V gene (reference sequence). The CDR3 sequence: CASSIDRGNEQFF. Here the CDR3 DNA reads TGTGCCAGTAGTATAGATCGGGGCAATGAGCAGTTCTTC.

V usage is TRBV6-2 or TRBV6-3 and J usage is TRBJ2-7; TRBD2 aligns across 9 bases. V dropped 2 bases and J dropped 7; count of bases not matched to a gene: 3. Germline V gives CDR1 MNHEY, CDR2 SVGEGT. There are 13 residues in the CDR3. The CDR3 DNA sequence: TGTGCCAGCAGTTACGGGACTAGCTCGGAGCAGTACGTC. Translating it yields CASSYGTSSEQYV.

This clone was counted once. This chain joins TRBV6-5 and TRBJ1-2, with no clear D. V lost 5 bases to trimming and J lost 4 bases, with 8 bases between them. This CDR3 has 12 amino acids. The V gene's germline CDR1 is MNHEY and CDR2 SVGAGI. CDR3 nucleotide sequence: TGTGCCAGCAGTACTGACACCTATGGCTACACCTTC. Translating gives CASSTDTYGYTF.

The V call is TRBV18, the J call TRBJ1-2; D possibly corresponds to TRBD1 (5 bases). CDR3 size: 16 residues. V lost 0 bases, J lost 4 bases, and 15 bases lay in between. Germline V gene data show CDR1 as KGHSH and CDR2 as LQKENI. The CDR3 loop reads CASSPPGQLALYGYTF. The CDR3, as DNA: TGTGCCAGCTCACCACCCGGACAACTTGCCCTCTATGGCTACACCTTC.

The rearrangement joins TRBV2 to TRBJ1-5, with D possibly matching TRBD1 (5 bases). In germline, CDR1 is SNHLY, CDR2 FYNNEI. The CDR3 runs 14 residues. The V end was cut by 6 bases, the J end by 5 bases, with 14 bases between. The CDR3 sequence is CASSIYGGDQPQHF. CDR3 nucleotide sequence: TGTGCCAGCAGCATATATGGGGGGGATCAGCCCCAGCATTTT.

This chain uses TRBV3-1 (or the pseudogene TRBV3-2) with TRBJ2-3, with 11 bases lining up with TRBD2. Germline V gives CDR1 LGHDT, CDR2 YNNKEL (reference sequence). The CDR3 is 15 residues long. V gave up 3 bases and J gave up 3 bases; unmatched junction bases: 2. CDR3 amino acids: CASSHPSGGTDTQYF. The CDR3 DNA sequence: TGTGCCAGCAGCCATCCTAGCGGGGGGACAGATACGCAGTATTTT.

The CDR3 protein is CASSQWGRAYEQFF. The CDR3 nucleotides are TGCGCCAGCAGCCAATGGGGGAGGGCCTATGAGCAGTTCTTC. V usage is TRBV4-3 and J usage is TRBJ2-1, with 7 nucleotides matching TRBD2. The V gene's germline CDR1 is LGHNA and CDR2 YSLEER. Losses at the gene ends were 2 bases for V and 8 bases for J; bases not matched to a gene: 6. The CDR3 contains 14 residues.

For the CDR3, the DNA is TGTGCCACCAGTGATTTTAGCAGGGGGGAGCCCCAGCATTTT. Amino acids: CATSDFSRGEPQHF. This sequence joins TRBV24-1 and TRBJ1-5; 7 bases map to TRBD1. V was pared by 1 base and J by 8 bases, with 4 bases of the junction left unmatched. The CDR3 has 14 residues. The germline V gene has CDR1 KGHDR and CDR2 SFDVKD.

This clone was counted between two and nine times. The chain couples TRBV3-1 (or the pseudogene TRBV3-2) to TRBJ2-5; TRBD2 is a possible D gene (5 bases). This CDR3 has 13 residues. Trimming took 2 bases from V and 5 from J, leaving 9 bases between them. The germline V gene has CDR1 LGHDT and CDR2 YNNKEL (reference sequence). The chain's CDR3 is CASSQTRAETQYF. CDR3 nucleotide sequence: TGTGCCAGCAGCCAAACTAGGGCGGAGACCCAGTACTTC.

This chain joins TRBV14 and TRBJ2-2, with 8 bases fitting TRBD1. The CDR3 is 15 amino acids. V dropped 4 bases and J dropped 2; count of bases not matched to a gene: 3. Germline V gene lookup returns CDR1 SGHDN and CDR2 FVKESK. The chain's CDR3 is CASSLRGLNTGELFF. CDR3 bases: TGTGCCAGCAGCCTCAGGGGGCTCAACACCGGGGAGCTGTTTTTT.

The rearrangement links TRBV6-1 to TRBJ2-7, with TRBD2 matching 9 bases. Germline CDR1 MNHNS, CDR2 SASEGT. Germline trimming cut 2 bases from V and 10 bases from J; bases unmatched to any gene: 9. CDR3 length: 14 amino acids. CDR3 nucleotide sequence: TGTGCCAGCAGTGAAACCAGGCTAGCGGGACGTCAGTACGTC. It encodes CASSETRLAGRQYV.

This chain joins TRBV13 and TRBJ2-2; 11 bases map to TRBD1. Germline CDR1 PRHDT, CDR2 FYEKMQ (reference sequence). The CDR3 sequence is 18 residues long. The ends lost 5 bases at V and 4 bases at J; junction bases unmatched: 12. In DNA, the CDR3 is TGTGCCAGCAGCCCCCGGGACAGGGGGGTTCGGGGCACCGGGGAGCTGTTTTTT. Its translation: CASSPRDRGVRGTGELFF.

The rearrangement uses TRBV10-1 and TRBJ2-5; the D gene is possibly TRBD1 (5 bases). Trimming cost V 2 bases and J 1 base, with 11 bases left between them. The germline CDR1 and CDR2 sequences are WNHNN and SYGVQD (reference sequence). The CDR3 is 15 amino acids. CDR3 sequence: CASSENWQGQETQYF. The CDR3 region has the DNA TGCGCCAGCAGTGAGAACTGGCAGGGCCAAGAGACCCAGTACTTC.

The V and J genes are TRBV28 and TRBJ1-4, with D possibly TRBD1 on 5 matching bases. The CDR3 loop spans 16 amino acids. The ends were cut back, 3 bases at V and 4 bases at J, with 15 bases in the middle. Germline CDR1 MDHEN, CDR2 SYDVKM. DNA of the CDR3: TGTGCCAGCAGTTTCGGGCAGGGCCGAGGTAATGAAAAACTGTTTTTT. It specifies CASSFGQGRGNEKLFF.

This chain links TRBV2 with TRBJ2-2, with no clear D. V was pared by 0 bases and J by 6 bases, with 14 bases between. CDR1 is SNHLY, CDR2 FYNNEI, per germline. This CDR3 is built from 16 residues. This CDR3 is CASSEALRVSPGELFF. The CDR3 DNA reads TGTGCCAGCAGTGAAGCGCTTCGAGTCTCCCCCGGGGAGCTGTTTTTT.

This rearrangement joins TRBV7-9 to TRBJ2-3; 7 positions agree with TRBD1. The CDR3 is made up of 14 amino acids. Germline CDR1 and CDR2: SEHNR and FQNEAQ (reference sequence). The junction had 3 bases not matched to a gene; V was cut back by 1 base and J by 5 bases. CDR3 sequence (DNA): TGTGCCAGCAGCTTAGTGGCAGGGGGAGATACGCAGTATTTT. The encoded protein is CASSLVAGGDTQYF.

This clone was counted a single time. The rearrangement uses TRBV21-1 and TRBJ2-7; no DNA check was done on the table's D call, TRBD1. TRBV21-1 is designated a pseudogene. This CDR3 region has 13 residues. The CDR3 sequence: CASSINSLYEQYV. In DNA, the CDR3 is TGTGCCAGCAGCATAAACAGCCTCTACGAGCAGTACGTC.